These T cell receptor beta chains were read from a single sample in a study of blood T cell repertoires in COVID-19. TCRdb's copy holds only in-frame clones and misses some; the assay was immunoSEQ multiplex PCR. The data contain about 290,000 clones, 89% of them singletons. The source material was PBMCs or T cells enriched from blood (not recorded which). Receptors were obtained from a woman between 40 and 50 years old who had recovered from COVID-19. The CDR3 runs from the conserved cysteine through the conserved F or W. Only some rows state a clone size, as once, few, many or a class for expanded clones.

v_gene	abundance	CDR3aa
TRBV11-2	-	CASSLRGTGFRYTF
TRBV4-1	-	CASSRGTGTRNYEQYF
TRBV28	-	CASSPPGLKQYF
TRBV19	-	CASSIRLAGDLSSYEQYF
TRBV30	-	CAWSVSGPDTQYF
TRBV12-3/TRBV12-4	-	CASSFRTYEQYF
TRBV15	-	CATSRARDSGNEAFF
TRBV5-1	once	CASSFQAHQETQYF
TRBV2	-	CASSLQGGNEQFF
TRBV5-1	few	CASSRASTGQETQYF
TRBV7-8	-	CASSLAGTGGNQPQHF
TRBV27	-	CASSAVSGLTSF
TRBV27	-	CASNKLGVNEQFF
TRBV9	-	CASSASGSSQYF
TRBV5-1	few	CASSLAREFGTEAFF
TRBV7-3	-	CASSPGGTYGYTF
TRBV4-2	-	CASSLRGLREQYF
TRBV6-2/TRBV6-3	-	CASSWDSPYEQYF
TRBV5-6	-	CASSLLGVAGSSYNEQFF
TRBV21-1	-	CASSIPRSGVYNEQFF
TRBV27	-	CASSPYPRGEAFF
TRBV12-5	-	CASDRGYGEKLFF
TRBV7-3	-	CASSPTAYNEQFF
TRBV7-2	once	CASSLRYRLALYNEQFF
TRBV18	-	CASSPRGGDTEAFF
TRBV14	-	CASSPGTRDSPLHF
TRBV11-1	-	CASSTGAAVDQETQYF
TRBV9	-	CASSLGRGLGYGYTF
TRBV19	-	CASSAYGLAGGPRTGELFF
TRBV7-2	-	CASSLMSAGVVQGGYTF
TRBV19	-	CASSIQGGDTEAFF
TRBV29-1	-	CTALGGEGAFF
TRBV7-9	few	CASSLAQGVYEQYF
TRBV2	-	CASSSRDRASDTQYF
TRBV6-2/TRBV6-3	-	CASSSYGAETYEQYF
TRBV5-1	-	CASSSKTGDANYGYTF
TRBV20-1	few	CSAREGTEAFF
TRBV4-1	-	CASSHQGRRIGDTQYF
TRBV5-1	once	CASSLFGTEAPYEQYF
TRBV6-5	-	CASRGDSYEQYF
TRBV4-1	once	CASSRDRGISNYGYTF
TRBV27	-	CASSRGLAGATDTQYF
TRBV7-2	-	CASSLPVSYGYTF
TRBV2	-	CASREGTGGSYEQYF
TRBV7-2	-	CASSYTPRGVTEAFF